This record concerns one T cell receptor (beta chain) sequence. Its antigen is not known. This may be a read error, as it is one base from a much larger clone. This entry comes from a study of post-analysis software for immune sequencing data. About the study: Relapsing-remitting, secondary progressive and progressive-relapsing forms made up the multiple sclerosis disease courses.

Unique molecular identifiers featured in each of the TCR beta cDNA libraries. There were about 0.85 to 10 million T cells, and about half a million cDNA molecules came from them. From the PCR reads, TCRdb called clonotypes with MiXCR, one entry per CDR3 protein. This table has roughly 200,000 distinct CDR3 sequences, approximately 30% appearing once. The study, taken as a whole, reports: Multiple sclerosis was associated with a significant reduction in normalized Chao1 diversity relative to controls. Samples made in the same batch grouped tightly together by F measure.

This sequence originates from a girl aged 2-17 years with multiple sclerosis. Sequenced: blood.

CDR3 residues: CASSPPDGFHEQYF. In DNA, the CDR3 is TGTGCCAGCAGCCCCCCGGACGGGTTCCACGAGCAGTACTTC. The chain employs TRBV7-8 and TRBJ2-4; D is undetermined. The J call may be wrong; the DNA end is better matched by TRBJ2-7. The germline gives CDR1 SGHVS, CDR2 FQNEAQ. This CDR3 has 14 residues.